This is a list of T cell receptor beta chains from one sample in a study of beta chain features in type 1 diabetes. Sequencing was performed with immunoSEQ multiplex PCR; in TCRdb, only in-frame clones are kept and a portion is missing. The sample consists of over 55,000 clones, 52% of them appearing once. What was sequenced was Tregs from blood. The receptors come from a woman in her thirties or forties with type 1 diabetes. The CDR3 runs from the conserved cysteine through the conserved F or W. D genes are given only for firm matches. Not every row has a clone size; where given, it reads once, few, many or a size class.

d_call j_call v_call clone_size cdr3_aa cdr3_nt
TRBD1 TRBJ2-5 TRBV5-1 - CASSRQGDETQYF TGCGCCAGCAGCCGACAGGGGGACGAGACCCAGTACTTC
- TRBJ2-4 TRBV30 few CAWNSGETLQYF TGTGCCTGGAACTCAGGGGAAACCCTTCAGTACTTC
TRBD1 TRBJ1-6 TRBV5-1 - CASSLGVTPGQGFAGNSPLHF TGCGCCAGCAGCTTGGGAGTTACTCCGGGACAGGGCTTCGCCGGAAATTCACCCCTCCACTTT
- TRBJ2-3 TRBV6-5 few CASSYSGLSTDTQYF TGTGCCAGCAGTTACTCTGGACTAAGCACAGATACGCAGTATTTT
- TRBJ1-4 TRBV2 - CASRYEGKLFF TGTGCCAGCAGGTACGAGGGAAAACTGTTTTTT
- TRBJ2-2 TRBV7-2 - CASSFSGATGELFF TGTGCCAGCAGCTTCTCAGGGGCCACCGGGGAGCTGTTTTTT
TRBD1 TRBJ2-7 TRBV7-9 few CASSPTGISYEQYF TGTGCCAGCAGCCCGACAGGGATCTCCTACGAGCAGTACTTC
TRBD1 TRBJ1-2 TRBV5-4 - CASSLGTGENYGYTF TGTGCCAGCAGCCTAGGGACAGGGGAAAACTATGGCTACACCTTC
TRBD2 TRBJ2-4 TRBV5-6 - CASSWRTWSGGSGKNIQYF TGTGCCAGCAGCTGGAGGACCTGGAGCGGGGGGTCCGGGAAAAACATTCAGTACTTC
- TRBJ1-2 TRBV7-2 - CASSTSSDSAYGYTF TGTGCCAGCAGCACCTCCTCGGACAGCGCATATGGCTACACCTTC
- TRBJ1-2 TRBV18 medium-sized CASSPLSEGAGGYTF TGTGCCAGCTCACCACTATCGGAGGGCGCCGGTGGCTACACCTTC
TRBD1 TRBJ2-1 TRBV19 - CASSKDRGNEQFF TGTGCCAGTAGTAAGGACAGGGGGAATGAGCAGTTCTTC
- TRBJ2-2 TRBV7-9 few CASRGGNTGELFF TGTGCCAGCAGGGGGGGGAACACCGGGGAGCTGTTTTTT
TRBD1 TRBJ1-4 TRBV7-2 - CASSPDRGAEKLFF TGTGCCAGCAGCCCGGACAGGGGAGCTGAAAAACTGTTTTTT
- TRBJ1-2 TRBV29-1 - CSAETGGSYYGYTF TGCAGCGCCGAGACAGGAGGTTCATACTATGGCTACACCTTC
- TRBJ2-5 TRBV29-1 - CSVSRDYQETQYF TGCAGCGTTTCGAGGGACTACCAAGAGACCCAGTACTTC
- TRBJ1-3 TRBV14 few CASSQGGGPRSGNTIYF TGTGCCAGCAGTCAAGGCGGGGGTCCGCGCTCTGGAAACACCATATATTTT
- TRBJ2-7 TRBV7-8 few CASSPPVRSYEQYF TGTGCCAGCAGCCCCCCGGTCCGCTCCTACGAGCAGTACTTC
- TRBJ2-7 TRBV7-9 - CASSITGNSYEQYF TGTGCCAGCAGCATTACAGGGAACTCCTACGAGCAGTACTTC
TRBD1 TRBJ2-1 TRBV9 few CASDRGPGNEQFF TGTGCCAGCGACAGGGGGCCTGGCAATGAGCAGTTCTTC
- TRBJ1-2 TRBV4-2 few CASSQDLAGQGYGYTF TGTGCCAGCAGCCAAGATCTGGCAGGGCAAGGCTATGGCTACACCTTC
- TRBJ2-6 TRBV7-9 - CASSLVGGVGANVLTF TGTGCCAGCAGCTTAGTAGGGGGGGTCGGGGCCAACGTCCTGACTTTC
TRBD2 TRBJ2-1 TRBV28 - CASSWGGYNEQFF TGTGCCAGCAGTTGGGGGGGTTACAATGAGCAGTTCTTC
- TRBJ1-4 TRBV5-1 - CASSPGTLDEKLFF TGCGCCAGCAGCCCCGGGACTTTGGATGAAAAACTGTTTTTT
TRBD1 TRBJ1-4 TRBV7-8 - CASSESGTGEKLFF TGTGCCAGCAGCGAATCCGGGACAGGGGAAAAACTGTTTTTT
TRBD1 TRBJ2-7 TRBV18 - CASSPGQALSYEQYF TGTGCCAGCTCACCCGGACAGGCCCTCTCCTACGAGCAGTACTTC
- TRBJ2-3 TRBV30 - CAWSVLGTQYF TGTGCCTGGAGTGTACTGGGCACGCAGTATTTT
- TRBJ1-4 TRBV6-5 few CASSYRGNEKLFF TGTGCCAGCAGTTATAGGGGAAATGAAAAACTGTTTTTT
- TRBJ1-1 TRBV5-6 - CASSVNTEAFF TGTGCCAGCAGCGTAAACACTGAAGCTTTCTTT
TRBD1 TRBJ1-2 TRBV7-9 few CASSPSPDRGNGYTF TGTGCCAGCAGCCCATCCCCCGACAGGGGCAATGGCTACACCTTC
- TRBJ1-1 TRBV29-1 - CSVRASDRAFF TGCAGCGTCCGAGCATCCGATCGAGCTTTCTTT
TRBD2 TRBJ2-7 TRBV30 - CAWSSGNGYEQYF TGTGCCTGGAGTAGCGGGAACGGCTACGAGCAGTACTTC
TRBD1 TRBJ1-1 TRBV19 - CASREGQGAAPEAFF TGTGCCAGTAGGGAGGGACAGGGGGCCGCTCCTGAAGCTTTCTTT
- TRBJ1-1 TRBV2 - CARMTGGHTEAFF TGTGCCAGAATGACCGGGGGGCACACTGAAGCTTTCTTT
TRBD1 TRBJ2-1 TRBV5-1 - CASSSQGASRNEQFF TGCGCCAGCAGCTCTCAGGGGGCATCCCGCAATGAGCAGTTCTTC
- TRBJ2-2 TRBV2 - CASSLLLSTGELFF TGTGCCAGCAGTTTACTCTTATCCACCGGGGAGCTGTTTTTT
- TRBJ2-7 TRBV7-9 - CASSLGYSWEQYF TGTGCCAGCAGCTTAGGCTACTCTTGGGAGCAGTACTTC
- TRBJ1-2 TRBV19 - CASRGANYGYTF TGTGCCTCGCGGGGAGCTAACTATGGCTACACCTTC
- TRBJ1-1 TRBV28 medium-sized CASSSRGGRIEAFF TGTGCCAGCAGTTCCCGGGGGGGGAGAATTGAAGCTTTCTTT
- TRBJ1-1 TRBV9 - CASSVKPSNTEAFF TGTGCCAGCAGCGTCAAGCCCTCGAACACTGAAGCTTTCTTT
- TRBJ1-1 TRBV18 - CASSPLIRRRVDTEAFF TGTGCCAGCTCACCACTAATCCGACGACGGGTTGACACTGAAGCTTTCTTT